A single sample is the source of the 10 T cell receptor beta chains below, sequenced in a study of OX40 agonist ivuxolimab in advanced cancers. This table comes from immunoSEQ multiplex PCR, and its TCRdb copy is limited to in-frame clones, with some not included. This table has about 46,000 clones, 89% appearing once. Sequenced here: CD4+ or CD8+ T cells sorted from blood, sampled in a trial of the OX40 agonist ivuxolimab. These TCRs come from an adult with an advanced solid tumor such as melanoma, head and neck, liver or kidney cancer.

The CDR3 DNA is TGCGCCAGCAGCCAATTCGGGGTCTACGAGCAGTACTTC. It yields the protein CASSQFGVYEQYF. This chain joins TRBV4-1 and TRBJ2-7; D may be TRBD2 (5 bases). V lost 2 bases and J 3 bases, leaving 8 bases between the germline ends. The CDR3 contains 13 residues. Germline CDR1 and CDR2: MGHRA and YSYEKL.

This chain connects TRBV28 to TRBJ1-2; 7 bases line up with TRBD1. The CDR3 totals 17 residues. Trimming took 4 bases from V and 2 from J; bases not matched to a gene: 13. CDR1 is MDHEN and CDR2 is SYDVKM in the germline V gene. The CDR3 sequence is CASSYSGTDERNYGYTF. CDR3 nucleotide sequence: TGTGCCAGCAGTTACTCCGGGACAGACGAAAGAAACTATGGCTACACCTTC.

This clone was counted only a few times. CDR3 sequence: CASSRAGGLKNEQFF. Written as DNA, the CDR3 is TGTGCCAGCAGCCGAGCGGGAGGGCTGAAAAATGAGCAGTTCTTC. The V call is TRBV7-8, the J call TRBJ2-1; 10 bases are a match to TRBD2. Germline V gene data show CDR1 as SGHVS and CDR2 as FQNEAQ. V was clipped by 5 bases and J by 7 bases; unmatched bases: 8. The CDR3 consists of 15 residues.

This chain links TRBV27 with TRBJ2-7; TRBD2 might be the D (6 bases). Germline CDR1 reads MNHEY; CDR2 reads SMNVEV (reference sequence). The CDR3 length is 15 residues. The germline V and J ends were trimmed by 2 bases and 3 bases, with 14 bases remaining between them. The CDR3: CASSLRQGGFYEQYF. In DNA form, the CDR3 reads TGTGCCAGCAGTTTAAGGCAGGGAGGATTCTACGAGCAGTACTTC.

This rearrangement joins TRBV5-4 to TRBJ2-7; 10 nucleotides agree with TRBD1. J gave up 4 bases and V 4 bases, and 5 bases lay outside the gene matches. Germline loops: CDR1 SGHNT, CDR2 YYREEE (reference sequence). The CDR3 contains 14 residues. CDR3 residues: CASSRDRGSYEQYF. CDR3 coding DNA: TGTGCCAGCAGCCGGGACAGGGGATCATACGAGCAGTACTTC. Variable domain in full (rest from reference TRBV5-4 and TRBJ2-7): ETGVTQSPTHLIKTRGQQVTLRCSSQSGHNTVSWYQQALGQGPQFIFQYYREEENGRGNFPPRFSGLQFPNYSSELNVNALELDDSALYLCASSRDRGSYEQYFGPGTRLTVT.

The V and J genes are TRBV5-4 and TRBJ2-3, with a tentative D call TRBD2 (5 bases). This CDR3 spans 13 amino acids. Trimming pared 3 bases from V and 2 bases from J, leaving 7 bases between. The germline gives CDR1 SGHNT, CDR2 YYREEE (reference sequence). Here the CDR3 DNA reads TGTGCCAGCAGCTCCGGGAACACAGATACGCAGTATTTT. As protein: CASSSGNTDTQYF.

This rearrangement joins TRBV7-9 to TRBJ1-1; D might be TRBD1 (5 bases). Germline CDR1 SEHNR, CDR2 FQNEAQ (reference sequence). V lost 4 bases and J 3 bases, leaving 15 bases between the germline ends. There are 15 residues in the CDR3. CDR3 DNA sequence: TGTGCCAGCAGCTGGTCGGGAGGGGCGGACACTGAAGCTTTCTTT. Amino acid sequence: CASSWSGGADTEAFF. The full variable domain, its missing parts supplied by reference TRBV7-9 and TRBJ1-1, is DTGVSQNPRHKITKRGQNVTFRCDPISEHNRLYWYRQTLGQGPEFLTYFQNEAQLEKSRLLSDRFSAERPKGSFSTLEIQRTEQGDSAMYLCASSWSGGADTEAFFGQGTRLTVV.

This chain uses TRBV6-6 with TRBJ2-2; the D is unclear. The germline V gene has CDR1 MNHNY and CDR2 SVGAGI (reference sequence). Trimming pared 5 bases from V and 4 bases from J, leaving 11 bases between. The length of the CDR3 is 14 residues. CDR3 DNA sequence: TGTGCCAGCAGTCCTTTAAGCCTCACCGGGGAGCTGTTTTTT. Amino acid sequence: CASSPLSLTGELFF.

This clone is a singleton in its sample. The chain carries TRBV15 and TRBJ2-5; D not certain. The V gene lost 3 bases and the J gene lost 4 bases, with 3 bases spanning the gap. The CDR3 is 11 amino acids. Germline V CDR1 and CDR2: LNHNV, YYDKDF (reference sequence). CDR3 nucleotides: TGTGCCACCAGCAGCCGAGAGACCCAGTACTTC. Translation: CATSSRETQYF.

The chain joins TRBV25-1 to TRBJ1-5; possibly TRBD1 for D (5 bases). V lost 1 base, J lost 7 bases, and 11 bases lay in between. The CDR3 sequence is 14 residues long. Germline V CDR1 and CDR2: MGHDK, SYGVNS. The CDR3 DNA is TGTGCCAGCAGTGAATGGGGGAAGGCGCAGCCCCAGCATTTT. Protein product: CASSEWGKAQPQHF.